This T cell receptor (beta chain) was recorded in a study of cytomegalovirus exposure and HLA in healthy donors. Regarding this clone: The antigen remains undetermined.

PCR was performed using 60 Vbeta and 13 Jbeta primers. TCRdb's copy holds only in-frame clones and misses some; the assay was immunoSEQ multiplex PCR. The table lists around 200,000 clones, nearly 80% of them singletons. Study observations and caveats: Later analysis identified 16,000 or so TCR beta sequences associated with HLA alleles, using a false discovery rate threshold of 0.05. Available immune exposure information was restricted to CMV serostatus only. It was 150 to 200 TCR beta chains that were listed as cytomegalovirus-associated. Among TCR beta chains of equal frequency, HLA-associated ones were more clonally expanded in a later analysis.

The length of the CDR3 is 16 residues. V was clipped by 5 bases and J by 7 bases; unmatched bases: 12. Germline CDR1 reads SEHNR; CDR2 reads FQNEAQ (reference sequence). This sequence was found in a young man in good health and CMV-seronegative. V and J are TRBV7-9 and TRBJ2-1, with 9 bases aligning to TRBD2. The sample taken for sequencing was PBMCs. CDR3 sequence (DNA): TGTGCCAGCAGCGGTGAATCTAGCGGGGCAGATAATGAGCAGTTCTTC. Residues: CASSGESSGADNEQFF.